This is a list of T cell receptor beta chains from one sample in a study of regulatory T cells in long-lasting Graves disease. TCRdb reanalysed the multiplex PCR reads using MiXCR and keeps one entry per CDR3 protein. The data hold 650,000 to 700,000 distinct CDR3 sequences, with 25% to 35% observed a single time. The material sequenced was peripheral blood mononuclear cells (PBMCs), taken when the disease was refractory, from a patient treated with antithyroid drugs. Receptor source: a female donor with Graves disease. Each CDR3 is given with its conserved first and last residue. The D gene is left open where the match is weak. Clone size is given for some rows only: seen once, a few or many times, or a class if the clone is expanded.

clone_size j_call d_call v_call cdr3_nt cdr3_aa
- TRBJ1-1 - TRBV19 TGTGCCAGTAGTATACTGGGAAGCACTGAAGCTTTCTTT CASSILGSTEAFF
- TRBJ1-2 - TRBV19 TGTGCCAGTAGTATTATCGGGACGGATAACTATGGCTACACCTTC CASSIIGTDNYGYTF
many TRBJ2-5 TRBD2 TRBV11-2 TGTGCCAGCAGCTTATTGAAACGACTAGCGGGAGCTCAAGAGACCCAGTACTTC CASSLLKRLAGAQETQYF
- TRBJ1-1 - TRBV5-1 TGCGCCAGCGGACTGTCGTTGGGGACGAACACTGAAGCTTTCTTT CASGLSLGTNTEAFF
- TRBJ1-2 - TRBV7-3 TGTGCCAGCACCCTCCCCGAGCGGGGGGACTATGGCTACACCTTC CASTLPERGDYGYTF
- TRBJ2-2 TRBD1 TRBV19 TGTGCCAGTGGGCGAGGGGACAGGGGTCGATCAGGCGGGGAGCTGTTTTTT CASGRGDRGRSGGELFF
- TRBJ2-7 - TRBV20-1 TGCAGTGCTATCCATCCCCAACGGGGCGTCGAGCAGTACTTC CSAIHPQRGVEQYF
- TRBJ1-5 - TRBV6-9 TGTGCCAGCAGTTACCCGGCAGGAAATCAGCCCCAGCATTTT CASSYPAGNQPQHF
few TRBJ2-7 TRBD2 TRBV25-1 TGTGCCAGCAGTGACCGGGACTACTGGGGCGAGCAGTACTTC CASSDRDYWGEQYF
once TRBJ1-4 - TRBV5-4 TGTGCCAGCAGCTTTGAACAGGCGGATGAAAAACTGTTTTTT CASSFEQADEKLFF
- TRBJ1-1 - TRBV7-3 TGTGCCAGCAGCTTAGAGGTCGGAGGGCAGAACACTGAAGCTTTCTTT CASSLEVGGQNTEAFF
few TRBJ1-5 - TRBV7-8 TGTGCCAGCAGCAGACAGGCAGGGGCTCAGCCCCAGCATTTT CASSRQAGAQPQHF
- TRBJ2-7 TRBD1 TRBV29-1 TGCAGCGTTGAAGGGGGTGGGGACAGGGAGTACGAGCAGTACTTC CSVEGGGDREYEQYF
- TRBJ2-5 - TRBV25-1 TGTGCCAGCAGCATCACAGGGTTGGAGACCCAGTACTTC CASSITGLETQYF
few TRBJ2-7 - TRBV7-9 TGTGCCAGCAGCTTTGGGACCTCGCCCTACGAGCAGTACTTC CASSFGTSPYEQYF
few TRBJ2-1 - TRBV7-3 TGTGCCAGCAGCCGACGAGGGGTTTCCTACAATGAGCAGTTCTTC CASSRRGVSYNEQFF
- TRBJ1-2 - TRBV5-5 TGTGCCAGCAAAAGGACGGCTAACTATGGCTACACCTTC CASKRTANYGYTF
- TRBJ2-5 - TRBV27 TGTGCCAGCAGTTTATCGGGGGGCTTGGGTGCTGAGACCCAGTACTTC CASSLSGGLGAETQYF
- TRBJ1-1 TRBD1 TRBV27 TGTGCCAGCACCCCCGGGACAGCTTTGAACACTGAAGCTTTCTTT CASTPGTALNTEAFF
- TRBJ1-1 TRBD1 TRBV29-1 TGCAGCGTGGTTGGGACAGAAAGTGAAGCTTTCTTT CSVVGTESEAFF
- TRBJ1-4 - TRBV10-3 TGTGCCATCAAATACACAGGGCCGACTAATGAAAAACTGTTTTTT CAIKYTGPTNEKLFF
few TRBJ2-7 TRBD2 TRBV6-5 TGTGCCAGCAGTTACCCCCTTTTGCGGGGGAGCTCCTACGAGCAGTACTTC CASSYPLLRGSSYEQYF
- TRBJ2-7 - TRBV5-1 TGCGCCAGCAGCTTGAGAACAGGGGTTCCTAGCGGCACCTACGAGCAGTACTTC CASSLRTGVPSGTYEQYF
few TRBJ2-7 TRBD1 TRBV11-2 TGTGCCAGCAGAACCGACAGGGGGTCATCCTACGAGCAGTACTTC CASRTDRGSSYEQYF
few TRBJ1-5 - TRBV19 TGTGCCAGTAGAGGGGGTTCTGGCAATCAGCCCCAGCATTTT CASRGGSGNQPQHF
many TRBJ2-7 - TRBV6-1 TGTGCCAGCAGTGAAGCGCCTGGTCACTACGAGCAGTACTTC CASSEAPGHYEQYF
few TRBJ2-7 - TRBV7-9 TGTGCCAGCAGCTCCGACCCGTTGGAGCAGTACTTC CASSSDPLEQYF
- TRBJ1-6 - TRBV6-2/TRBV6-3 TGTGCCAGCGGTTACTCCAAGGGGAGCTCCTATAATTCACCCCTCCACTTT CASGYSKGSSYNSPLHF
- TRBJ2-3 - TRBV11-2 TGTGCCAGCAGCTTAACCTCGGGACTAGATACGCAGTATTTT CASSLTSGLDTQYF
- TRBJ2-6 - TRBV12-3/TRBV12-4 TGTGCCAGCACCAACCTCACCAGAACTGGGGCCAACGTCCTGACTTTC CASTNLTRTGANVLTF
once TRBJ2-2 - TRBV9 TGTGCCAGCAGCGTATGGAGCACCGGGGAGCTGTTTTTT CASSVWSTGELFF